These 2 T cell receptor beta chains came from one sample sequenced in a study of immune evolution from preneoplasia to lung adenocarcinoma. Clones were sequenced by immunoSEQ multiplex PCR, and TCRdb holds only the in-frame ones, with some missing. The sample lists a few thousand clones; 60% to 85% were seen once. The sample was FFPE invasive lung adenocarcinoma tissue. The origin of the receptors is a person between 40 and 59 years old with lung adenocarcinoma. Some clones in this sample may be carry-over from other donors' samples.

V gene TRBV7-6 combines with J gene TRBJ2-1; unclear D gene. V was pared by 1 base and J by 4 bases, with 5 bases between. CDR1 is SGHVS and CDR2 is FNYEAQ in the germline V gene. CDR3 length: 13 residues. The CDR3 region has the DNA TGTGCCAGCAGCTTAGAAACATACAATGAGCAGTTCTTC. It encodes CASSLETYNEQFF.

The chain combines TRBV5-6 with TRBJ2-3, with 8 bases matching TRBD1. In germline, CDR1 is SGHDT, CDR2 YYEEEE. The CDR3 contains 15 residues. V dropped 4 bases and J dropped 2; count of bases not matched to a gene: 6. The CDR3: CASSRDRTFTDTQYF. The DNA for the CDR3 is TGTGCCAGCAGCCGGGACAGGACATTCACAGATACGCAGTATTTT.